These T cell receptor beta chains were read from a single sample in a study of PD-1 blockade in classical Hodgkin lymphoma. The protocol was immunoSEQ multiplex PCR, while the TCRdb copy is restricted to in-frame clones and leaves out a portion. Of some 32,000 clones in the sample, 65% to 90% were seen once. The source material was peripheral blood mononuclear cells (PBMCs), sampled at baseline. Every receptor here comes from a human donor with classical Hodgkin lymphoma. CDR3s include the opening cysteine and the closing phenylalanine or tryptophan. The order of the fields is D gene, V gene, J gene, clone size, CDR3 length, CDR3 DNA, CDR3 protein. A D gene is named only where the DNA matches it firmly. For some rows the clone size is stated as once, few or many, or as a class when expanded; others skip it.

D: -; V: TRBV2; J: TRBJ1-2; size: -; length: 14; DNA: TGTGCCAGCAGCCAACAGGGATTTGACTATGGCTACACCTTC; CDR3: CASSQQGFDYGYTF
D: -; V: TRBV15; J: TRBJ1-6; size: few; length: 14; DNA: TGTGCCACCAGCAGAGGGGGAGCCCTGGCACCCCTCCACTTT; CDR3: CATSRGGALAPLHF
D: TRBD1; V: TRBV18; J: TRBJ2-3; size: -; length: 15; DNA: TGTGCCAGCTCACTGGGACAGTATAGCACAGATACGCAGTATTTT; CDR3: CASSLGQYSTDTQYF
D: -; V: TRBV19; J: TRBJ1-2; size: -; length: 13; DNA: TGTGCCAGTAGTACAACAGCCGACTATGGCTACACCTTC; CDR3: CASSTTADYGYTF
D: TRBD1; V: TRBV5-6; J: TRBJ1-1; size: -; length: 13; DNA: TGTGCCAGCAGCCCCCAGCCGACAGGGGAAGCTTTCTTT; CDR3: CASSPQPTGEAFF
D: -; V: TRBV19; J: TRBJ2-3; size: -; length: 14; DNA: TGTGCCAGTAGTGCGGCCCGGGGCACAGATACGCAGTATTTT; CDR3: CASSAARGTDTQYF
D: -; V: TRBV19; J: TRBJ2-5; size: -; length: 16; DNA: TGTGCCAGTAGTATAGGGAGTTTTACAAAGCAAGAGACCCAGTACTTC; CDR3: CASSIGSFTKQETQYF
D: -; V: TRBV10-3; J: TRBJ1-1; size: -; length: 12; DNA: TGTGCCACCCTGGCTCCTGGCACTGAAGCTTTCTTT; CDR3: CATLAPGTEAFF
D: -; V: TRBV5-1; J: TRBJ2-7; size: -; length: 15; DNA: TGCGCCAGCAGCTTGGAGGCAGGGAGGTTCTACGAGCAGTACTTC; CDR3: CASSLEAGRFYEQYF
D: TRBD2; V: TRBV6-4; J: TRBJ2-5; size: -; length: 16; DNA: TGTGCCAGCAGTGACCTACGGGGGGGGCGAAAAGAGACCCAGTACTTC; CDR3: CASSDLRGGRKETQYF
D: -; V: TRBV27; J: TRBJ1-1; size: -; length: 13; DNA: TGTGCCAGCAGTTCTGCACAGAACACTGAAGCTTTCTTT; CDR3: CASSSAQNTEAFF
D: -; V: TRBV6-8; J: TRBJ2-7; size: -; length: 11; DNA: TGTGCCAGCAGTTCTAACTACGAGCAGTACTTC; CDR3: CASSSNYEQYF
D: -; V: TRBV11-3; J: TRBJ2-7; size: -; length: 13; DNA: TGTGCCAGCAGCTTATCCCCAAGGGCCGAGCAGTACTTC; CDR3: CASSLSPRAEQYF
D: -; V: TRBV30; J: TRBJ1-4; size: -; length: 14; DNA: TGTGCCTGGAGTGCTGATTACTCTAATGAAAAACTGTTTTTT; CDR3: CAWSADYSNEKLFF